This T cell receptor beta chain was sequenced during a study of blood T cells in healthy people across ages. Germline V gene sequence: CDR1 SEHNR, CDR2 FQNEAQ (reference sequence). Germline trimming cut 2 bases from V and 8 bases from J; bases unmatched to any gene: 5. CDR3 length: 13 residues. Study-level findings and limits: There were more naive CD4+ cells and higher diversity in long-lived donors than in aged donors. Donor CMV status was unknown, possibly confounding expanded clonotype changes.

With a J-beta primer mix and a sample-barcoded 5' primer, a second PCR ran about 6 to 11 cycles. Tagging of each cDNA molecule was performed by a template-switch adaptor with 12 random nucleotides. TCRdb itself ran the 5' RACE reads through MiXCR, one entry per CDR3 protein. This table holds 1.5 million to 2 million distinct CDR3 sequences, approximately 50% found once. On this clonotype itself: Its specificity is unknown.

Every sample yielded at least 6.5 million isolated PBMCs. The sequenced sample was blood. The sequence derives from a woman aged 40 to 50 in good health. V is TRBV7-9 and J is TRBJ1-2; the match to TRBD1 covers 7 bases. CDR3 nucleotides: TGTGCCAGCAGCTTAATCGACAGGGCCGGCTACACCTTC. This gives the protein CASSLIDRAGYTF. Supplemented by reference TRBV7-9 and TRBJ1-2, the full variable domain reads DTGVSQNPRHKITKRGQNVTFRCDPISEHNRLYWYRQTLGQGPEFLTYFQNEAQLEKSRLLSDRFSAERPKGSFSTLEIQRTEQGDSAMYLCASSLIDRAGYTFGSGTRLTVV.